The 10 T cell receptor beta chains reported below all come from one sample, sequenced in a study of T-cell memory formation after mild COVID-19. One entry per CDR3 protein, called by TCRdb with MiXCR from the 5' RACE reads. The sample shows some 82,000 distinct CDR3 sequences, 10% to 15% of them seen only once. The sample consisted of PBMCs or a T cell subset sorted from them (not recorded which). The receptors were gathered from a man aged 18 to 35 who had mild COVID-19 (a few samples of this study predate the infection). Cell type and time point are not known.

The rearrangement joins TRBV20-1 to TRBJ1-1; D is uncertain. Germline V CDR1 and CDR2: DFQATT, SNEGSKA (reference sequence). V lost 1 base and J 1 base, leaving 7 bases between the germline ends. The CDR3 is made up of 13 amino acids. This CDR3 reads CSARGLGNTEAFF. In DNA, the CDR3 is TGCAGTGCTAGAGGGCTTGGGAACACTGAAGCTTTCTTT.

At least ten counts were recorded for this clonotype. This chain connects TRBV4-1 to TRBJ1-5; D is unclear. With 4 bases removed from V and 0 bases from J, the gap between germline ends came to 10 bases. Germline values: CDR1 MGHRA, CDR2 YSYEKL. The CDR3 totals 15 residues. The DNA of the CDR3 is TGCGCCAGCAGCCCCCGCTGGGTTAGCAATCAGCCCCAGCATTTT. Protein product: CASSPRWVSNQPQHF.

The V and J genes are TRBV29-1 and TRBJ2-5; 15 nucleotides align to TRBD2. Germline values: CDR1 SQVTM, CDR2 ANQGSEA. The CDR3 runs to 14 residues. The V and J ends lost 8 bases and 5 bases, in that order; junction bases with no gene match: 6. The CDR3 reads CSLAGTSGGETQYF. In DNA form, the CDR3 reads TGCAGCCTCGCCGGGACTAGCGGGGGGGAGACCCAGTACTTC.

The chain links TRBV9 to TRBJ2-7, with TRBD1 identical over 9 bases. The CDR3 covers 14 residues. The trim removed 0 bases at V and 4 bases at J, leaving 2 bases unmatched. Germline-derived CDR1 and CDR2 are SGDLS and YYNGEE. The CDR3: CASSVGTGEYEQYF. As DNA, the CDR3 is TGTGCCAGCAGCGTAGGGACAGGGGAATACGAGCAGTACTTC.

This clonotype showed up just a few times. The rearrangement joins TRBV5-6 to TRBJ2-3; D unresolved. V was clipped by 3 bases and J by 2 bases, with 7 bases between them. Germline lookup yields CDR1 SGHDT and CDR2 YYEEEE. This CDR3 contains 13 residues. Here the CDR3 reads CASSSTLTDTQYF. CDR3 sequence (DNA): TGTGCCAGCAGCTCAACTCTCACAGATACGCAGTATTTT.

This clonotype was recorded a few times. The V gene is TRBV27, the J gene TRBJ2-1, with D hard to call. The CDR3 consists of 15 residues. V was shortened by 8 bases and J by 0 bases, with 14 bases between the two germline ends. The germline V gene has CDR1 MNHEY and CDR2 SMNVEV (reference sequence). In DNA, the CDR3 is TGTGCCAGCCGTCAGGCCTACAGCTCCTACAATGAGCAGTTCTTC. This encodes CASRQAYSSYNEQFF.

The chain links TRBV12-3 or TRBV12-4 to TRBJ1-5; unclear D gene. The V end was cut by 3 bases, the J end by 5 bases, with 5 bases between. The CDR3 length is 12 residues. CDR3 nucleotides: TGTGCCAGCAGTTTTGGGTATCAGCCCCAGCATTTT. It specifies CASSFGYQPQHF.

This clonotype was seen a few times. The V and J genes are TRBV5-1 and TRBJ2-1; D gene uncertain. Germline V gives CDR1 SGHRS, CDR2 YFSETQ. This CDR3 comprises 13 residues. V lost 4 bases and J 7 bases, leaving 12 bases between the germline ends. The DNA of the CDR3 is TGCGCCAGCAGCCTCATCGTACCTAATGAGCAGTTCTTC. Encoded protein: CASSLIVPNEQFF.

The sample holds a few counts of this clonotype. The V gene is TRBV7-2, the J gene TRBJ2-5; 7 nucleotides match TRBD1. There are 16 residues in the CDR3. With 1 base clipped from V and 2 bases from J, the junction kept 7 bases outside the gene matches. Germline V gene sequence: CDR1 SGHTA, CDR2 FQGNSA. In nucleotides, the CDR3 is TGTGCCAGCAGCTTAGTTGGGGGACAGAGACAAGAGACCCAGTACTTC. Protein product: CASSLVGGQRQETQYF.

This rearrangement joins TRBV20-1 to TRBJ1-2; 9 nucleotides align to TRBD1. The CDR3 consists of 14 residues. V shed 3 bases, J shed 7 bases, and the junction held 9 bases outside the gene matches. In germline, CDR1 is DFQATT, CDR2 SNEGSKA (reference sequence). The CDR3 nucleotides read TGCAGTGCTAGTGCCCCGGGACAGGGACCTGGCTACACCTTC. As protein: CSASAPGQGPGYTF.